This paragraph covers one T cell receptor beta chain sequence. It was with random hexamers that about 0.45 to 1 ug RNA was reverse transcribed. Coverage of TCR beta CDR3 amplification by immunoSEQ multiplex PCR extended to 54 Vbeta and 13 Jbeta. TCRdb fed the immunoSEQ multiplex PCR reads into MiXCR, producing one record per CDR3 protein. The profile shows about 47,000 distinct CDR3 sequences, 92% of them singletons. The sample belongs to a study of CD8 T cells in Susac syndrome. Sequencing of TCR beta was undertaken in CD8+ and CD4+ T cells derived from blood. As controls, healthy donors matched for age and sex were used. TEMRA cells were FACS-enriched, while CD8+ and CD4+ T cells were negatively isolated. This CDR3 comprises 16 residues. Germline lookup yields CDR1 SGHDT and CDR2 YYEEEE. V was clipped by 4 bases and J by 4 bases; unmatched bases: 6.

The V gene is TRBV5-6, the J gene TRBJ2-2, with 11 bases fitting TRBD2. This receptor was taken from a human donor in good health. The sample taken for sequencing was CD8+ T cells from PBMCs. CDR3 residues: CASSIELAGATGELFF. CDR3 nucleotides: TGTGCCAGCAGCATAGAACTAGCGGGAGCCACCGGGGAGCTGTTTTTT.